This T cell receptor beta chain appears in the sequencing data of a study of T cell changes during pregnancy in multiple sclerosis. The method was immunoSEQ multiplex PCR; TCRdb's version includes in-frame clones alone and lacks a portion of them. The sample has fewer than 60,000 clones; more than 90% are singletons. This clone was picked up one time. V dropped 8 bases and J dropped 7; count of bases not matched to a gene: 7. The CDR3 runs to 14 residues. CDR1 is LNHDA and CDR2 is SQIVND in the germline V gene (reference sequence). The sample consisted of peripheral blood, taken after pregnancy. This receptor was obtained from a female donor in good health, enrolled as a control in a pregnancy study. The V call is TRBV19, the J call TRBJ1-4; 10 positions agree with TRBD1. CDR3 bases: TGTGCCAGTGGGGACAGGGGAAGGTCTGAAAAACTGTTTTTT. Encoded protein: CASGDRGRSEKLFF.